A single sample gave rise to the 7 T cell receptor beta chains below, sequenced in a study of T cell responses to AZD1222 COVID-19 vaccine. TCRdb's copy holds only in-frame clones and misses some; the assay was immunoSEQ multiplex PCR. This sample has about 180,000 clones, with around nine tenths found just once. The input for sequencing was peripheral blood, taken on day 0 of AZD1222 vaccination. All receptors derive from an adult in good health.

This chain links TRBV9 with TRBJ2-5; 7 positions agree with TRBD1. Germline CDR1 reads SGDLS; CDR2 reads YYNGEE. The CDR3 has 13 residues. J lost 3 bases, V lost 1 base, and 0 bases had no gene match. The chain's CDR3 is CASSVTGEETQYF. DNA of the CDR3: TGTGCCAGCAGCGTAACAGGGGAAGAGACCCAGTACTTC.

Only one count was recorded for this clone. V and J are TRBV15 and TRBJ1-4; no firm D call. CDR3 length: 13 residues. Germline CDR1 and CDR2: LNHNV and YYDKDF (reference sequence). The V end was cut by 6 bases, the J end by 5 bases, with 10 bases between. This CDR3 reads CATSTDRNEKLFF. Here the CDR3 DNA reads TGTGCCACCAGTACAGATAGGAATGAAAAACTGTTTTTT. The entire variable domain, with the rest obtained from reference TRBV15 and TRBJ1-4, is as follows: DAMVIQNPRYQVTQFGKPVTLSCSQTLNHNVMYWYQQKSSQAPKLLFHYYDKDFNNEADTPDNFQSRRPNTSFCFLDIRSPGLGDTAMYLCATSTDRNEKLFFGSGTQLSVL.

CDR3 in amino acids: CASSLQGLLGAFF. CDR3 coding DNA: TGTGCCAGCAGCTTACAGGGGTTATTAGGAGCTTTCTTT. This chain joins TRBV5-6 and TRBJ1-1; 7 positions match TRBD1. Germline V CDR1 and CDR2: SGHDT, YYEEEE. V shed 2 bases and J 10 bases; nucleotides not matched to a gene: 8. The CDR3 covers 13 residues. Full variable domain (rest looked up from reference TRBV5-6 and TRBJ1-1): DAGVTQSPTHLIKTRGQQVTLRCSPKSGHDTVSWYQQALGQGPQFIFQYYEEEERQRGNFPDRFSGHQFPNYSSELNVNALLLGDSALYLCASSLQGLLGAFFGQGTRLTVV.

The rearrangement uses TRBV2 and TRBJ2-3; D is possibly TRBD1 (6 bases). The CDR3 runs to 14 residues. The germline gives CDR1 SNHLY, CDR2 FYNNEI. Trimming shortened V by 7 bases and J by 0 bases, and 11 bases separated the two germline ends. The CDR3 spells CASTVQGSTDTQYF. The CDR3 bases are TGTGCCAGCACCGTGCAGGGGAGCACAGATACGCAGTATTTT.

As DNA, the CDR3 is TGCGCCAGCAGCTTCTTTGGGACAGAAAAAGAGACCCAGTACTTC. It yields the protein CASSFFGTEKETQYF. V is TRBV5-1 and J is TRBJ2-5; 7 nucleotides agree with TRBD1. CDR1 and CDR2 (germline): SGHRS, YFSETQ. The CDR3 is 15 amino acids. Germline trimming cut 2 bases from V and 3 bases from J; bases unmatched to any gene: 7. Filled out from reference TRBV5-1 and TRBJ2-5, the complete variable domain reads KAGVTQTPRYLIKTRGQQVTLSCSPISGHRSVSWYQQTPGQGLQFLFEYFSETQRNKGNFPGRFSGRQFSNSRSEMNVSTLELGDSALYLCASSFFGTEKETQYFGPGTRLLVL.

The chain has TRBV5-4 and TRBJ1-5; D is unclear. This CDR3 region has 14 residues. Trimming removed 1 base at V and 4 bases at J, with 9 bases between. From germline, CDR1 is SGHNT and CDR2 YYREEE (reference sequence). CDR3 sequence: CASSLRGGNQPQHF. The CDR3 DNA is TGTGCCAGCAGCTTGAGAGGCGGTAATCAGCCCCAGCATTTT.

The chain has TRBV5-1 and TRBJ1-3; D is ambiguous. The CDR3 has 18 amino acids. V lost 2 bases, J lost 0 bases, and 18 bases lay in between. Germline CDR1 SGHRS, CDR2 YFSETQ. CDR3 amino acids: CASSFSSNGPRSGNTIYF. In DNA, the CDR3 is TGCGCCAGCAGCTTTTCGTCGAACGGCCCTCGCTCTGGAAACACCATATATTTT.